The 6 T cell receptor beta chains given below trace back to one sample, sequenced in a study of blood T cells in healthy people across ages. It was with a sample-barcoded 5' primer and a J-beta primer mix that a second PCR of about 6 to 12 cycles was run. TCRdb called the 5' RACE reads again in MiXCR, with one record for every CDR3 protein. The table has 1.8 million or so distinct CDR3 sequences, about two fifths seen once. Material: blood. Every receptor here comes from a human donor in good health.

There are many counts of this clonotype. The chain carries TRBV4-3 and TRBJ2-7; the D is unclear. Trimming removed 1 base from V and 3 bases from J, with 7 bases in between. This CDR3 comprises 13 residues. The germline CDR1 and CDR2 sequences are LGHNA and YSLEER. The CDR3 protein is CASSQVIGYEQYF. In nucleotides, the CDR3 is TGCGCCAGCAGCCAAGTAATTGGCTACGAGCAGTACTTC.

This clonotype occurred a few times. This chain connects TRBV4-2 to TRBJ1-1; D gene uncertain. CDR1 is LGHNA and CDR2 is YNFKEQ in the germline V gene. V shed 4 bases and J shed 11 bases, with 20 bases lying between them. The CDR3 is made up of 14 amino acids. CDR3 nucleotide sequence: TGTGCCAGCAGCCCTTACCCTCATACAGTGAATGCTTTCTTT. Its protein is CASSPYPHTVNAFF.

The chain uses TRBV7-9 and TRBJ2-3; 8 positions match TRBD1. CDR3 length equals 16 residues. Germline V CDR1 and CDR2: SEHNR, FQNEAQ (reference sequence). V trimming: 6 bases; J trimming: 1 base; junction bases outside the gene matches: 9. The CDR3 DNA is TGTGCCAGCAGTAGTTCGACAGGGGTCGGCACAGATACGCAGTATTTT. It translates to CASSSSTGVGTDTQYF.

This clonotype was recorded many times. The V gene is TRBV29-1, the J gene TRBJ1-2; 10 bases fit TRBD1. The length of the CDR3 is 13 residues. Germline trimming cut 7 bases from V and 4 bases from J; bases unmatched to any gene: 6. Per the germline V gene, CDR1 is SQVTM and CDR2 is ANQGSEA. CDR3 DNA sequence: TGCAGCGCCGAGACAGGGGGCTCCTATGGCTACACCTTC. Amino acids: CSAETGGSYGYTF.

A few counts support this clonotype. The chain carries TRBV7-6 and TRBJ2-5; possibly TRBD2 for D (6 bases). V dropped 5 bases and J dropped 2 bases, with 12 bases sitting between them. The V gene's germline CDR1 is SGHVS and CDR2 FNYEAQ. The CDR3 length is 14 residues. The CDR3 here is CASSVRLGQETQYF. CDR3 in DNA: TGTGCCAGCAGCGTTCGACTAGGACAAGAGACCCAGTACTTC.

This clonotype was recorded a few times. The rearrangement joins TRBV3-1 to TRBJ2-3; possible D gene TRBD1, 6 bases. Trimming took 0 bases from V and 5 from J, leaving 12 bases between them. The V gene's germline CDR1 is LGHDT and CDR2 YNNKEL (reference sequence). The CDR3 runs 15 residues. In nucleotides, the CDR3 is TGTGCCAGCAGCCAAGATACGGTCAGGGGAGATACGCAGTATTTT. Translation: CASSQDTVRGDTQYF.